This paragraph reports one T cell receptor (beta chain). Its antigen remains unidentified. As the method for making TCR beta libraries, quantitative 5'-RACE with molecular barcodes was used. TCRdb re-derived calls from the 5' RACE reads in MiXCR, one entry per CDR3 protein. The sample consists of about 130,000 distinct CDR3 sequences, 15% to 20% of them appearing once. The data originate from a study of CD8 T cells in ankylosing spondylitis. Findings and caveats of the study: Matched ankylosing spondylitis synovial fluid reportedly showed significant enrichment of disease-linked clones. Disease-linked clones were found to be CD8+ and relatively rare in peripheral blood. In ankylosing spondylitis blood, a motif of fewer than 10 highly homologous TCR beta variants appeared characteristic.

With 5 bases removed from V and 4 bases from J, the gap between germline ends came to 15 bases. CDR1 is LGHDT and CDR2 is YNNKEL in the germline V gene (reference sequence). This CDR3 has 14 amino acids. V and J are TRBV3-1 and TRBJ2-7, with a possible D match to TRBD2 (5 bases). This TCR was recovered from a male donor with ankylosing spondylitis. The sample taken for sequencing was blood, either unsorted or a sorted T cell fraction (not recorded which). The CDR3 nucleotides are TGTGCCAGCAGCTCCGGGATGGGAGCTTACGAGCAGTACTTC. Translation: CASSSGMGAYEQYF.